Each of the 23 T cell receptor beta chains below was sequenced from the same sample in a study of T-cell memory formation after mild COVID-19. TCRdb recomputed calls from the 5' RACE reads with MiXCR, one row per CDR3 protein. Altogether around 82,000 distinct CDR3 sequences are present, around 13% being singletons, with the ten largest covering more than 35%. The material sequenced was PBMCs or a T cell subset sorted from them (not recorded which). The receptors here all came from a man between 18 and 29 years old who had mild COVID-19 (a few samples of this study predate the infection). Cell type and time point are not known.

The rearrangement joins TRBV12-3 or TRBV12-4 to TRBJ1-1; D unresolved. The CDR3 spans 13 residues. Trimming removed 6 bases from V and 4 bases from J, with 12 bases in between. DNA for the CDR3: TGTGCCAGCAGCTACGGGTTGGGCACTGAAGCTTTCTTT. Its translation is CASSYGLGTEAFF.

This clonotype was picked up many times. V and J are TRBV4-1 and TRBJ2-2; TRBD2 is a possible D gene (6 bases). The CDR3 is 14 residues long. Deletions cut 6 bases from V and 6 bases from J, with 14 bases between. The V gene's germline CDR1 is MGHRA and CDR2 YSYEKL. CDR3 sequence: CASRHPGEAGELFF. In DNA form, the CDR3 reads TGCGCCAGCAGACATCCCGGGGAGGCCGGGGAGCTGTTTTTT.

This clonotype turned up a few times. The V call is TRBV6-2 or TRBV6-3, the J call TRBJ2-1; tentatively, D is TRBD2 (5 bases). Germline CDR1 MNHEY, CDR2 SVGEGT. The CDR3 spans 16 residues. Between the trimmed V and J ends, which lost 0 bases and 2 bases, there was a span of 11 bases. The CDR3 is CASSYSFDYAYNEQFF. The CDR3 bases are TGTGCCAGCAGTTACTCGTTCGACTACGCCTACAATGAGCAGTTCTTC.

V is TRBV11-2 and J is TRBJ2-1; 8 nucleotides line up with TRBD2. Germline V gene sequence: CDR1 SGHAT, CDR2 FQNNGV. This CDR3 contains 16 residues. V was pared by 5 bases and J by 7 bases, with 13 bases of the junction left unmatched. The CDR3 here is CASSPPQAGANNEQFF. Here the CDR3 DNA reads TGTGCCAGCAGCCCTCCTCAAGCGGGGGCCAATAATGAGCAGTTCTTC.

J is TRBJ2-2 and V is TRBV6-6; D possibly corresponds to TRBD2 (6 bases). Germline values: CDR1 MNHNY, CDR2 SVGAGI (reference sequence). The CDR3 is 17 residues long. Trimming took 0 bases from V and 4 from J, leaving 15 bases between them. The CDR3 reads CASSYSSVAAGTGELFF. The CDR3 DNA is TGTGCCAGCAGTTACTCTTCGGTAGCGGCCGGCACCGGGGAGCTGTTTTTT.

CDR3 DNA sequence: TGTGCCAGCCGCACCCCCGGCTTGGGGGGGGAGCAGTACTTC. Its translation: CASRTPGLGGEQYF. V usage is TRBV7-9 and J usage is TRBJ2-7; 7 nucleotides align to TRBD2. V dropped 8 bases and J dropped 7; count of bases not matched to a gene: 14. Germline V lookup: CDR1 SEHNR, CDR2 FQNEAQ (reference sequence). There are 14 residues in the CDR3.

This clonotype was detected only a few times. The CDR3 reads CASSLTPTRSSYNEQFF. The DNA for the CDR3 is TGTGCCAGCAGCTTAACCCCAACCAGGAGCTCCTACAATGAGCAGTTCTTC. The chain carries TRBV7-2 and TRBJ2-1; D remains ambiguous. This CDR3 spans 17 amino acids. The germline V gene encodes CDR1 SGHTA and CDR2 FQGNSA. V was clipped by 2 bases and J by 0 bases, with 14 bases between them.

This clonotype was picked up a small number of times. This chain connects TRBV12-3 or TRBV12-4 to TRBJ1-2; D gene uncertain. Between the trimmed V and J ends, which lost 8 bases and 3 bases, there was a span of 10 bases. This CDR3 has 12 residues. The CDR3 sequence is CASSGVYYGYTF. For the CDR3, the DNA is TGTGCCAGCTCCGGTGTTTACTATGGCTACACCTTC.

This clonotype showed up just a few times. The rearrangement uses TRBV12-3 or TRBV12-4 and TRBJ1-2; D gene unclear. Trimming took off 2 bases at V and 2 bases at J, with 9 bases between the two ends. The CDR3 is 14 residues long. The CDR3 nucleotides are TGTGCCAGCAGTTTACTCCCAGGAAACTATGGCTACACCTTC. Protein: CASSLLPGNYGYTF.

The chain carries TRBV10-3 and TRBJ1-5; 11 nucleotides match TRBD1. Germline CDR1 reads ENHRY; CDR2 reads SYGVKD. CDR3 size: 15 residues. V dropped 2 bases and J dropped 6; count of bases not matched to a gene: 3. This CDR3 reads CAISERGQGGQPQHF. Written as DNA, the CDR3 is TGTGCCATCAGTGAGCGGGGACAGGGGGGTCAGCCCCAGCATTTT.

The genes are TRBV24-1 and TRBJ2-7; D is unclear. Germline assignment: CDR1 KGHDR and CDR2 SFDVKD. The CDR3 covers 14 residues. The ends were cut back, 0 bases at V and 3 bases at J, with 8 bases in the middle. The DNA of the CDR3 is TGTGCCACCAGTGATTTGGCAGTCCTCTACGAGCAGTACTTC. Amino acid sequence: CATSDLAVLYEQYF.

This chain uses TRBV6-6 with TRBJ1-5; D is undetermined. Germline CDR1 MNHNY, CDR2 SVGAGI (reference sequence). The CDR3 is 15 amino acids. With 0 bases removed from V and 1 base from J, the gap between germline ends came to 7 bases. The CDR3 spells CASSYSHPSNQPQHF. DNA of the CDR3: TGTGCCAGCAGTTACTCGCATCCCAGCAATCAGCCCCAGCATTTT.

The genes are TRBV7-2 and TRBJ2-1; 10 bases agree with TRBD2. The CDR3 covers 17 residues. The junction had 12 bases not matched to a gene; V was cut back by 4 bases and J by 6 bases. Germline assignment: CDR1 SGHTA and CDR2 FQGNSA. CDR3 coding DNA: TGTGCCAGCAGCTCGGGACCGGGACTAGCGTTAGGCAATGAGCAGTTCTTC. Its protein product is CASSSGPGLALGNEQFF.

CDR3 DNA: TGTGCCAGCAGCTCCGAGACTAGCGGGCCCTACAATGAGCAGTTCTTC. Translated: CASSSETSGPYNEQFF. V is TRBV7-9 and J is TRBJ2-1, with 10 bases identical to TRBD2. The CDR3 has 16 amino acids. Germline V gene sequence: CDR1 SEHNR, CDR2 FQNEAQ (reference sequence). The junction had 5 bases not matched to a gene; V was cut back by 4 bases and J by 2 bases.

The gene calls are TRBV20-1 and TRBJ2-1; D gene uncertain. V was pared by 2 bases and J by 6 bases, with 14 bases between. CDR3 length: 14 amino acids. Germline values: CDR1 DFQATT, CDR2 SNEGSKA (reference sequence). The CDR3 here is CSARPAKISNEQFF. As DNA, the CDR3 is TGCAGTGCTAGACCAGCTAAAATCTCCAATGAGCAGTTCTTC.

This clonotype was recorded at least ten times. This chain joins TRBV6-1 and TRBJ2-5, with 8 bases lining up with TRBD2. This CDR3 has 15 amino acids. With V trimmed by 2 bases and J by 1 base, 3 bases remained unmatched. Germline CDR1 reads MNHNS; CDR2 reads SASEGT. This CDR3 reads CASSESAGGQETQYF. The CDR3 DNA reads TGTGCCAGCAGTGAATCCGCGGGGGGCCAAGAGACCCAGTACTTC.

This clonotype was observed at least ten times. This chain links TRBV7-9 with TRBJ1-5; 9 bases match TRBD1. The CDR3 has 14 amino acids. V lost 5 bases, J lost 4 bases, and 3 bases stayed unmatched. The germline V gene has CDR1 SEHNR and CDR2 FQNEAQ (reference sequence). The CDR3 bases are TGTGCCAGCAGCCAGACAGGGGGGAATCAGCCCCAGCATTTT. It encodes CASSQTGGNQPQHF.

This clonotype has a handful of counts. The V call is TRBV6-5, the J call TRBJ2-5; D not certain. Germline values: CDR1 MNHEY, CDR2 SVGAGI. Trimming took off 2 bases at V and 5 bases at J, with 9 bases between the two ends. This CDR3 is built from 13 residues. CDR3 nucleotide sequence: TGTGCCAGCAGTTACGGGCTATTCGAGACCCAGTACTTC. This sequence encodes CASSYGLFETQYF.

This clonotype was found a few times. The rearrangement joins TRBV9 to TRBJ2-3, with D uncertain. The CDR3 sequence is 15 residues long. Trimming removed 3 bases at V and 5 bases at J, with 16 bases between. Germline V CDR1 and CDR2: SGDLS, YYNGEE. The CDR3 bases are TGTGCCAGCAGCGCCGCCGCTATACTCGGAGATACGCAGTATTTT. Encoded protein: CASSAAAILGDTQYF.

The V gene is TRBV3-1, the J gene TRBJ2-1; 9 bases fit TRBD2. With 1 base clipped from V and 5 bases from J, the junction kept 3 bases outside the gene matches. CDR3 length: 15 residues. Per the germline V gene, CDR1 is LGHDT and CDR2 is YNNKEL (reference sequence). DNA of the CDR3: TGTGCCAGCAGCCAAGCAGCGGGGGGCAACAATGAGCAGTTCTTC. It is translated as CASSQAAGGNNEQFF.

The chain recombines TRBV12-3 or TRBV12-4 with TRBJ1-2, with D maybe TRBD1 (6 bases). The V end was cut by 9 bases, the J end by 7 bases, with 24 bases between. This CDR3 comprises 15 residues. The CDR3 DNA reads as TGTGCCAGTCATGAGGGGGAGAGGGCTCTATCTGGCTACACCTTC. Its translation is CASHEGERALSGYTF.

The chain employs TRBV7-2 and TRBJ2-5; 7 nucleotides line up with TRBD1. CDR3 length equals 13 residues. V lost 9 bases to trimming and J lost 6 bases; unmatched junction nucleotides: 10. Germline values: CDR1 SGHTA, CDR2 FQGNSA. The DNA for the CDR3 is TGTGCCAGTCGACAGGGTGGGCCTCAGACCCAGTACTTC. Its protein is CASRQGGPQTQYF. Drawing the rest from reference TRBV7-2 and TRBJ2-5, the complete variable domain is GAGVSQSPSNKVTEKGKDVELRCDPISGHTALYWYRQSLGQGLEFLIYFQGNSAPDKSGLPSDRFSAERTGGSVSTLTIQRTQQEDSAVYLCASRQGGPQTQYFGPGTRLLVL.

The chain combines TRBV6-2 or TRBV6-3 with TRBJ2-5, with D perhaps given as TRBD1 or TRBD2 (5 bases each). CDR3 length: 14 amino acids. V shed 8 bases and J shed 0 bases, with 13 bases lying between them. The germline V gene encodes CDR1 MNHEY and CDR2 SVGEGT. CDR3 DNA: TGTGCCAGCCTCCCTTTGGGGGACCAAGAGACCCAGTACTTC. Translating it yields CASLPLGDQETQYF.